The table lists the clone carrying this T cell receptor (beta chain) with a few counts. This specimen comes from a study of blood T cell repertoires in COVID-19. For the study at large: The cDNA or gDNA used as material had been derived from T cells, B-cell-depleted T cells, or PBMCs.

Sequenced by immunoSEQ multiplex PCR; TCRdb stores in-frame clones only, minus some. The repertoire consists of about 190,000 clones, with over 80% occurring once and the leading ten covering around 6.3%. V lost 3 bases and J lost 6; bases outside the gene matches: 6. This CDR3 has 15 amino acids. CDR1 SNHLY and CDR2 FYNNEI come from the germline V gene. The TCR was taken from a woman in her 40s with acute or convalescent COVID-19. The chain links TRBV2 to TRBJ2-3; TRBD2 matches 10 bases. Sequencing input: peripheral blood. The CDR3 DNA reads as TGTGCCAGCAGTGAGAGGACTAGCGGCCGGGATACGCAGTATTTT. This encodes CASSERTSGRDTQYF.